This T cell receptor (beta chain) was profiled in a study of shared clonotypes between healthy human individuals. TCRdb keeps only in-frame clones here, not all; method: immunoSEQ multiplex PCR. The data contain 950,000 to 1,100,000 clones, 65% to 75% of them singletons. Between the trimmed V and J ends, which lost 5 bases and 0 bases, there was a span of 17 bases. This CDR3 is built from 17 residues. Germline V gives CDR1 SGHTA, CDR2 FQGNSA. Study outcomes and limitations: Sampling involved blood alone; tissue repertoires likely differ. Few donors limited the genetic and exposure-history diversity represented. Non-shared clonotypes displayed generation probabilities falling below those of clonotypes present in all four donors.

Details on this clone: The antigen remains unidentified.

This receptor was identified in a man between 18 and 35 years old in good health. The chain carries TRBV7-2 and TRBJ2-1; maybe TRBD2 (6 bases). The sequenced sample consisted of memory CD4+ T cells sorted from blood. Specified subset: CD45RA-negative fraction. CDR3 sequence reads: CASSRAREPSSYNEQFF. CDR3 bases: TGTGCCAGCAGCAGAGCCCGGGAGCCCTCCTCCTACAATGAGCAGTTCTTC.